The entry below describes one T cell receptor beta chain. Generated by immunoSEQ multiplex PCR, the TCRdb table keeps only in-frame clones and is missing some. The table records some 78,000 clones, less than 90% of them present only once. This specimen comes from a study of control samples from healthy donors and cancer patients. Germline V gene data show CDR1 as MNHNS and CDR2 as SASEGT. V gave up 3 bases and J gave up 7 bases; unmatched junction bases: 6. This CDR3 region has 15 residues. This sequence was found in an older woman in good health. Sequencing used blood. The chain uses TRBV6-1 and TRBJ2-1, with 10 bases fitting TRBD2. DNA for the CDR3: TGTGCCAGCAGTGAGGACAGCGGGGGGGGGAATGAGCAGTTCTTC. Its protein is CASSEDSGGGNEQFF.